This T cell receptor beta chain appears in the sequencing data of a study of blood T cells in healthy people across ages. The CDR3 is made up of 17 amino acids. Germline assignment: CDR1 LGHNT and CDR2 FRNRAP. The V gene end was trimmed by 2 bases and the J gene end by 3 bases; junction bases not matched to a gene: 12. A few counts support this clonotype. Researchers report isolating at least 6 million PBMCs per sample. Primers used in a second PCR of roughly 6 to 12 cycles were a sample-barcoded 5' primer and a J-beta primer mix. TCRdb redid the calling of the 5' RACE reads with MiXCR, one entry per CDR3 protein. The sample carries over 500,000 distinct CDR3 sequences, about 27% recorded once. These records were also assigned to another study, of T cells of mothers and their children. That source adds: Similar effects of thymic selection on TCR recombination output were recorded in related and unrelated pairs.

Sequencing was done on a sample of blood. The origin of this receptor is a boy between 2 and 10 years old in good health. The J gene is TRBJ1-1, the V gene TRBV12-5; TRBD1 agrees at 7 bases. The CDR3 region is CASGLSRAHDRDTEAFF. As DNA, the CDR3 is TGTGCTAGTGGTTTGTCGCGAGCTCACGACAGGGACACTGAAGCTTTCTTT.